This passage covers 29 T cell receptor beta chains from one sample sequenced in a study of early T cells in non-severe SARS-CoV-2 infection. From the 5' RACE reads, TCRdb called clonotypes with MiXCR, one entry per CDR3 protein. This table has 69,000 or so distinct CDR3 sequences, about 9% appearing once. The sample comprised whole blood. The origin of the receptors is an adult who was a healthcare worker with PCR-confirmed SARS-CoV-2 infection or an uninfected control (not recorded which).

This chain connects TRBV10-3 to TRBJ2-3, with TRBD2 matching over 10 bases. CDR1 is ENHRY and CDR2 is SYGVKD in the germline V gene. CDR3 length: 14 amino acids. Germline trimming cut 7 bases from V and 2 bases from J; bases unmatched to any gene: 3. For the CDR3, the DNA is TGTGCCATCAAGACTAGCGGGTACACAGATACGCAGTATTTT. Translating gives CAIKTSGYTDTQYF.

This clonotype was found many times. This chain joins TRBV7-8 and TRBJ2-1, with 7 bases fitting TRBD2. Germline CDR1 is SGHVS and CDR2 is FQNEAQ. Germline trimming cut 5 bases from V and 7 bases from J; bases unmatched to any gene: 2. The CDR3 has 12 residues. The CDR3 sequence: CASSGAGNEQFF. The CDR3 DNA reads TGTGCCAGCAGCGGAGCGGGGAATGAGCAGTTCTTC.

This chain connects TRBV3-1 to TRBJ1-4; D gene ambiguous. Germline V lookup: CDR1 LGHDT, CDR2 YNNKEL (reference sequence). Trimming pared 0 bases from V and 7 bases from J, leaving 15 bases between. CDR3 length equals 16 residues. This chain's CDR3 is CASSQDRTGSSEKLFF. The CDR3 coding sequence is TGTGCCAGCAGCCAAGATCGGACCGGATCGTCTGAAAAACTGTTTTTT.

This clonotype showed up just a few times. The genes are TRBV9 and TRBJ2-3; tentative D call: TRBD2 (6 bases). Deletions cut 4 bases from V and 4 bases from J, with 19 bases between. CDR1 and CDR2 from the germline V gene are SGDLS and YYNGEE. The CDR3 has 16 amino acids. CDR3 amino acids: CASSPQKGRIADTQYF. Written as DNA, the CDR3 is TGTGCCAGCAGCCCCCAGAAGGGGAGGATTGCAGATACGCAGTATTTT.

The V call is TRBV7-3, the J call TRBJ2-1; D remains unclear. Trimming pared 1 base from V and 2 bases from J, leaving 3 bases between. CDR3 length: 13 amino acids. CDR1 and CDR2 from the germline V gene are SGHTA and FQGTGA. Here the CDR3 DNA reads TGTGCCAGCAGCTTAAAGGCCTACAATGAGCAGTTCTTC. It yields the protein CASSLKAYNEQFF.

The CDR3, as DNA: TGTGCCAGCAGCAGCAGGCACAGCTACGAGCAGTACTTC. It codes for CASSSRHSYEQYF. V is TRBV14 and J is TRBJ2-7, with D unclear. The CDR3 sequence is 13 residues long. Germline V gene sequence: CDR1 SGHDN, CDR2 FVKESK. V was cut by 5 bases and J by 3 bases, with 11 bases left in between.

DNA for the CDR3: TGCGCCAGCAGCATTGGCCCGACAGGGGACAATGAAAAACTGTTTTTT. Translating it yields CASSIGPTGDNEKLFF. This chain uses TRBV5-1 with TRBJ1-4; 8 bases match TRBD1. This CDR3 is 16 amino acids long. Germline V gives CDR1 SGHRS, CDR2 YFSETQ. J gave up 5 bases and V 4 bases, and 10 bases lay outside the gene matches. The full variable domain, its missing parts supplied by reference TRBV5-1 and TRBJ1-4, is KAGVTQTPRYLIKTRGQQVTLSCSPISGHRSVSWYQQTPGQGLQFLFEYFSETQRNKGNFPGRFSGRQFSNSRSEMNVSTLELGDSALYLCASSIGPTGDNEKLFFGSGTQLSVL.

Only a few counts were recorded for this clonotype. The genes are TRBV5-1 and TRBJ2-7; 11 bases are a match to TRBD1. Trimming cost V 6 bases and J 6 bases; bases outside gene matches: 8. The CDR3 has 14 residues. The germline V gene has CDR1 SGHRS and CDR2 YFSETQ. The CDR3 nucleotides read TGCGCCAGCACCCCCGGGACAGGGGGGAGCGAGCAGTACTTC. Its protein product is CASTPGTGGSEQYF.

This clonotype has ten or more counts. J is TRBJ2-3 and V is TRBV30; 12 bases line up with TRBD2. Trimming at V came to 8 bases and at J to 5 bases, leaving 5 bases not matched to a gene. CDR3 length: 13 residues. Per the germline V gene, CDR1 is GTSNPN and CDR2 is SVGIG (reference sequence). CDR3 DNA: TGTGCCCTCGCGGGACTAGCGGGAGATACGCAGTATTTT. It encodes CALAGLAGDTQYF.

This clonotype was seen more than once but under ten times. The gene calls are TRBV7-3 and TRBJ2-3; D may be TRBD2 (7 bases). Trimming left V 5 bases short and J 4 bases short, with 10 bases between. CDR1 is SGHTA and CDR2 is FQGTGA in the germline V gene. This CDR3 is 13 amino acids long. In DNA, the CDR3 is TGTGCCAGCAGCCAAGGGGGGGCAGATACGCAGTATTTT. Translating it yields CASSQGGADTQYF.

There are many counts of this clonotype. V gene TRBV18 combines with J gene TRBJ1-1; TRBD1 is a possible D gene (6 bases). CDR3 length: 13 amino acids. CDR1 is KGHSH and CDR2 is LQKENI in the germline V gene. V was trimmed by 5 bases and J by 6 bases, leaving 13 bases between them. The DNA of the CDR3 is TGTGCCAGCTCAACTCGGGACAATTCTGAAGCTTTCTTT. Translated: CASSTRDNSEAFF.

In its sample, this clonotype was seen many times. The chain couples TRBV6-1 to TRBJ2-7; 10 bases line up with TRBD2. Trimming at V came to 8 bases and at J to 2 bases, leaving 9 bases not matched to a gene. The germline gives CDR1 MNHNS, CDR2 SASEGT. The CDR3 contains 15 residues. DNA of the CDR3: TGTGCCAGCTCCTCGCGGACTAGCGGAGCCTACGAGCAGTACTTC. Translating it yields CASSSRTSGAYEQYF.

This clonotype was recorded many times. The rearrangement uses TRBV4-2 and TRBJ1-1; D is unresolved. Germline V gene sequence: CDR1 LGHNA, CDR2 YNFKEQ. The CDR3 has 13 amino acids. The ends were cut back, 0 bases at V and 2 bases at J, with 4 bases in the middle. The DNA of the CDR3 is TGTGCCAGCAGCCAAGATTTAAACACTGAAGCTTTCTTT. Translated, it gives CASSQDLNTEAFF.

This clonotype was seen at least ten times. The chain couples TRBV11-1 to TRBJ2-1; the match to TRBD2 covers 8 bases. J lost 8 bases, V lost 1 base, and 1 base had no gene match. Looked up from germline, CDR1 is SGHAT and CDR2 is FQDESV (reference sequence). The CDR3 is 13 amino acids. The CDR3 coding sequence is TGTGCCAGCAGCTTAGGAGCGGGAGATGAGCAGTTCTTC. This sequence encodes CASSLGAGDEQFF.

Only a few counts were recorded for this clonotype. The rearrangement links TRBV29-1 to TRBJ2-1, with D maybe TRBD2 (5 bases). V lost 4 bases and J lost 6, with 13 bases in between. The CDR3 extends over 13 amino acids. From germline, CDR1 is SQVTM and CDR2 ANQGSEA. CDR3 DNA sequence: TGCAGCGTTGGGCAGACGACTACCAATGAGCAGTTCTTC. It is translated as CSVGQTTTNEQFF.

The CDR3 spells CSASKDRGRGEQYF. CDR3 bases: TGCAGTGCTAGTAAGGACAGGGGGCGCGGCGAGCAGTACTTC. The genes are TRBV20-1 and TRBJ2-7; 11 nucleotides line up with TRBD1. The CDR3 loop spans 14 amino acids. Unmatched junction bases numbered 7, after V lost 3 bases and J lost 6 bases. Germline V CDR1 and CDR2: DFQATT, SNEGSKA (reference sequence).

This clonotype was found a few times. The rearrangement uses TRBV29-1 and TRBJ2-7; D is unresolved. The CDR3 has 12 amino acids. V was cut by 7 bases and J by 3 bases, with 13 bases left in between. Germline CDR1 SQVTM, CDR2 ANQGSEA. CDR3 region: CSATTDIYEQYF. The CDR3 coding sequence is TGCAGCGCCACAACAGATATCTACGAGCAGTACTTC.

This chain uses TRBV12-3 or TRBV12-4 with TRBJ2-2, with D possibly matching TRBD2 (6 bases). This CDR3 contains 15 residues. The V end lost 2 bases, the J end lost 4 bases, and 11 bases lay between the germline ends. The CDR3 DNA reads as TGTGCCAGCAGTTTAAAACTAGCCAGCACCGGGGAGCTGTTTTTT. Amino acid sequence: CASSLKLASTGELFF.

This clonotype has only a few counts. J is TRBJ2-1 and V is TRBV7-9; no reliable D call. This CDR3 contains 15 residues. The germline gives CDR1 SEHNR, CDR2 FQNEAQ (reference sequence). The V and J ends lost 1 base and 8 bases respectively, with 15 bases between them. The CDR3 DNA sequence: TGTGCCAGCAGCTTAGGTTTAGCAAGGGCATATGAGCAGTTCTTC. It codes for CASSLGLARAYEQFF.

This clonotype appeared a few times. The rearrangement uses TRBV9 and TRBJ2-2; D is ambiguous. CDR1 and CDR2 from the germline V gene are SGDLS and YYNGEE. This CDR3 contains 16 residues. V was clipped by 0 bases and J by 3 bases, with 12 bases between them. The CDR3 DNA follows: TGTGCCAGCAGCGTAGTTGCGACCGCCGACACCGGGGAGCTGTTTTTT. This gives the protein CASSVVATADTGELFF.

This clonotype has more than one count but fewer than ten. The chain recombines TRBV2 with TRBJ2-3; 7 nucleotides line up with TRBD1. Losses at the gene ends were 2 bases for V and 7 bases for J; bases not matched to a gene: 6. The germline V gene has CDR1 SNHLY and CDR2 FYNNEI. The CDR3 extends over 14 amino acids. As DNA, the CDR3 is TGTGCCAGCAGTGAAAGGGGGCTGGCAAATACGCAGTATTTT. Protein sequence: CASSERGLANTQYF. Using reference TRBV2 and TRBJ2-3 for the parts outside the CDR3, the full variable domain is EPEVTQTPSHQVTQMGQEVILRCVPISNHLYFYWYRQILGQKVEFLVSFYNNEISEKSEIFDDQFSVERPDGSNFTLKIRSTKLEDSAMYFCASSERGLANTQYFGPGTRLTVL.

This chain uses TRBV10-3 with TRBJ2-3; 12 bases are shared with TRBD2. There are 16 residues in the CDR3. Losses at the gene ends were 7 bases for V and 2 bases for J; bases not matched to a gene: 7. In germline, CDR1 is ENHRY, CDR2 SYGVKD. The CDR3 region is CAITPGLAGNTDTQYF. The CDR3 DNA reads TGTGCCATCACCCCTGGACTAGCGGGGAACACAGATACGCAGTATTTT.

V is TRBV3-1 and J is TRBJ2-1; 7 bases agree with TRBD1. This CDR3 spans 14 amino acids. J was trimmed by 14 bases and V by 1 base; bases with no gene match: 11. Germline CDR1 and CDR2: LGHDT and YNNKEL (reference sequence). The CDR3 spells CASSQGTGAPFKFF. The CDR3 nucleotides are TGTGCCAGCAGCCAAGGGACAGGCGCCCCTTTTAAGTTCTTC.

This clonotype came up many times. The rearrangement joins TRBV20-1 to TRBJ2-3, with D perhaps TRBD2 (5 bases). The CDR3 runs to 15 residues. Germline-derived CDR1 and CDR2 are DFQATT and SNEGSKA (reference sequence). V was clipped by 0 bases and J by 1 base, with 11 bases between them. The CDR3 sequence is CSARDPARGTDTQYF. As DNA, the CDR3 is TGCAGTGCTAGAGACCCAGCGAGGGGCACAGATACGCAGTATTTT.

This clonotype was picked up many times. The chain carries TRBV29-1 and TRBJ1-2; D gene unclear. The CDR3 sequence is 13 residues long. Germline values: CDR1 SQVTM, CDR2 ANQGSEA. The ends were cut back, 4 bases at V and 5 bases at J, with 14 bases in the middle. DNA of the CDR3: TGCAGCGTTGGGGTCTCGGGCCATTATGGCTACACCTTC. It specifies CSVGVSGHYGYTF.

This clonotype was seen more than once but under ten times. The chain employs TRBV11-3 and TRBJ2-4; 11 nucleotides agree with TRBD2. Trimming removed 1 base from V and 0 bases from J; junction bases left unmatched: 11. CDR1 and CDR2 from the germline V gene are SGHNT and YENEEA. This CDR3 comprises 20 residues. For the CDR3, the DNA is TGTGCCAGCAGCTTAGTACTAGCGGGAGCGTTGGGGATAGCCAAAAACATTCAGTACTTC. Its translation is CASSLVLAGALGIAKNIQYF.

This clonotype was seen ten or more times. The chain recombines TRBV5-4 with TRBJ1-1; D may be TRBD1 (5 bases). The germline V and J ends were trimmed by 3 bases and 8 bases, with 14 bases remaining between them. The CDR3 runs 13 residues. Germline V lookup: CDR1 SGHNT, CDR2 YYREEE (reference sequence). In DNA, the CDR3 is TGTGCCAGCAGCTATGGGCCGGGACGGGAAGCTTTCTTT. Encoded protein: CASSYGPGREAFF.

This chain uses TRBV6-2 or TRBV6-3 with TRBJ2-7; possible D gene TRBD2, 5 bases. This CDR3 contains 18 residues. V shed 3 bases and J shed 0 bases, with 21 bases lying between them. CDR1 is MNHEY, CDR2 SVGEGT, per germline. CDR3 coding DNA: TGTGCCAGCAGTTATCCGGAGGACTCAACTGCTAGCTCCTACGAGCAGTACTTC. Protein product: CASSYPEDSTASSYEQYF.

This clonotype has at least ten counts. This rearrangement joins TRBV19 to TRBJ1-1; 10 bases are a match to TRBD1. The CDR3 spans 14 residues. Germline loops: CDR1 LNHDA, CDR2 SQIVND (reference sequence). With 7 bases clipped from V and 4 bases from J, the junction kept 6 bases outside the gene matches. The CDR3 bases are TGTGCCAGTATCGCCGGGACAGGGGCCACTGAAGCTTTCTTT. This sequence encodes CASIAGTGATEAFF.